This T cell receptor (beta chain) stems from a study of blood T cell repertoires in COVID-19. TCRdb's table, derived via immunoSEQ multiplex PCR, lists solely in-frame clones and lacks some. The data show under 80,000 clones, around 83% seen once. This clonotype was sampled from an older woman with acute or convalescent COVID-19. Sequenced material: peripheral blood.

The CDR3 here is CASSSRQQNTEAFF. In DNA form, the CDR3 reads TGTGCCAGCAGCTCCCGACAGCAGAACACTGAAGCTTTCTTT. The chain combines TRBV7-2 with TRBJ1-1, with D possibly matching TRBD1 (5 bases). This CDR3 has 14 amino acids. The V end was cut by 4 bases, the J end by 1 base, with 10 bases between. The germline CDR1 and CDR2 sequences are SGHTA and FQGNSA.